A single sample gave rise to the 4 T cell receptor beta chains below, sequenced in a study of T cells after yellow fever vaccination. TCRdb re-analysed the 5' RACE reads in MiXCR, keeping a single row per CDR3 protein. This sample has 300,000 to 350,000 distinct CDR3 sequences, with approximately 4.2% found just once. The sample here was PBMCs, taken 5 days after the yellow fever booster vaccination. The origin of the receptors is a man aged 18 to 35 who received the YFV17D yellow fever vaccine.

This clonotype was seen a handful of times. The V call is TRBV9, the J call TRBJ1-6; 10 positions agree with TRBD1. The V segment lost 1 base and the J segment 9 bases; nucleotides outside the gene matches: 4. The CDR3 loop spans 15 amino acids. CDR1 and CDR2 from the germline V gene are SGDLS and YYNGEE. This CDR3 is CASSVIWDRGSPLHF. As DNA, the CDR3 is TGTGCCAGCAGCGTAATTTGGGACAGGGGTTCACCCCTCCACTTT.

This clonotype appeared a few times. V gene TRBV20-1 combines with J gene TRBJ2-7, with 10 positions matching TRBD2. This CDR3 contains 13 residues. The trim removed 4 bases at V and 2 bases at J, leaving 2 bases unmatched. Germline CDR1 is DFQATT and CDR2 is SNEGSKA (reference sequence). The DNA for the CDR3 is TGCAGTGCTAAGCGGGGGGGGACCTACGAGCAGTACGTC. Its protein product is CSAKRGGTYEQYV.

Many counts were recorded for this clonotype. The V and J genes are TRBV11-2 and TRBJ2-1; D remains ambiguous. CDR3 length equals 14 residues. The V end was cut by 1 base, the J end by 4 bases, with 8 bases between. Per germline, CDR1 SGHAT and CDR2 FQNNGV. CDR3 bases: TGTGCCAGCAGCTTAGGAACGCTATACAATGAGCAGTTCTTC. It codes for CASSLGTLYNEQFF.

This chain uses TRBV5-1 with TRBJ2-7; 8 nucleotides line up with TRBD1. V lost 4 bases and J lost 5; bases outside the gene matches: 14. There are 16 residues in the CDR3. CDR1 is SGHRS and CDR2 is YFSETQ in the germline V gene. The CDR3, as DNA: TGCGCCAGCAGCCGGACCCCCAACCTCAGGGGGCACGAGCAGTACTTC. Amino acid sequence: CASSRTPNLRGHEQYF.